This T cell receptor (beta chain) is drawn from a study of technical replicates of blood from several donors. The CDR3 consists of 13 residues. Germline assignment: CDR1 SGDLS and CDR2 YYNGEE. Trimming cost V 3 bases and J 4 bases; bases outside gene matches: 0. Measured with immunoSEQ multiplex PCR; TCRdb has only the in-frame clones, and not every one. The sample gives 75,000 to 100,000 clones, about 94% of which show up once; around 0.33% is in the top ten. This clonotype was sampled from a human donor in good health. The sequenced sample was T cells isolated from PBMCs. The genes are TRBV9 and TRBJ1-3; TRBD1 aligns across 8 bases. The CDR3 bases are TGTGCCAGCAGCGGGACAGGGGGAAACACCATATATTTT. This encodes CASSGTGGNTIYF.